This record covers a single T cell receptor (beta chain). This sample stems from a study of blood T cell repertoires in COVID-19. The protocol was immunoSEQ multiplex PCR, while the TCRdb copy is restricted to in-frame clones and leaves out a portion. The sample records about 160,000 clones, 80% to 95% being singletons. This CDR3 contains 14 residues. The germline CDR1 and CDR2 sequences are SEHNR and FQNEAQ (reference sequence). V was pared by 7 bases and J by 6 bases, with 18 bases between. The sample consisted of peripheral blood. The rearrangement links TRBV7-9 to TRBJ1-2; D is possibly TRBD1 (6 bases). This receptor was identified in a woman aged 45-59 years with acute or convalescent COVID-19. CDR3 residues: CASTPSARTDGYTF. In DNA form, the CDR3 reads TGTGCCAGCACCCCCTCGGCCCGGACAGATGGCTACACCTTC.